The clone carrying this T cell receptor beta chain was seen a handful of times. The antigen is undetermined. TCRalpha and TCRbeta libraries used 5'RACE with constant-segment primers and UMIs. TCRdb used MiXCR to reprocess the 5' RACE reads, holding one entry per CDR3 protein. There are some 450,000 distinct CDR3 sequences in the sample; 15% to 20% occur only once, and about 22% lies in the top ten. The CDR3 has 15 amino acids. Germline trimming cut 6 bases from V and 6 bases from J; bases unmatched to any gene: 10. Germline V CDR1 and CDR2: MNHEY, SVGAGI. The data belong to a study of T-cell memory formation after mild COVID-19. General study results and limits: Contracting CD8+ clones were enriched in EMRA, CD4+ mainly in CM and EM. CD4+ bias marked clones expanding day 15 to 37, unlike balanced contracting clones.

This sequence was found in a man younger than 35 who had mild COVID-19 (a few samples of this study predate the infection). Cell type and time point are not known. The chain links TRBV6-5 to TRBJ1-2; TRBD1 matches 10 bases. The sequencing sample was made of PBMCs or a T cell subset sorted from them (not recorded which). The CDR3 DNA reads TGTGCCAGCAGAAGGGGGAGGACAGGGGGGAATGGCTACACCTTC. Its protein product is CASRRGRTGGNGYTF.